The sequence of this TCR beta chain was determined in a study of response to subunit inactivated influenza vaccine. TCRdb reanalysed the RT-PCR reads using MiXCR and keeps one entry per CDR3 protein. The table lists about 180,000 distinct CDR3 sequences, over 8.5% of them singletons, with roughly a third in the top ten. Notes on this clonotype: Its cognate antigen is unknown.

The junction had 11 bases not matched to a gene; V was cut back by 5 bases and J by 5 bases. The V gene's germline CDR1 is LNHDA and CDR2 SQIVND (reference sequence). The CDR3 contains 15 residues. Points from the study as a whole: New T cells are recruited in small numbers by each seasonal influenza vaccination, according to the authors' suggestion.

The clonotype was recovered from a man between 50 and 69 years old who received an inactivated influenza vaccine. The rearrangement links TRBV19 to TRBJ2-5, with 7 bases fitting TRBD1. This specimen consisted of CD8+ T cells sorted from PBMCs, obtained around 2 years after vaccination. The CDR3 here is CASSAAGTARETQYF. The CDR3 nucleotides are TGTGCCAGTAGTGCGGCCGGGACAGCGCGGGAGACCCAGTACTTC.